One and the same sample provided the 26 T cell receptor beta chains below, sequenced in a study of blood T cell repertoires in COVID-19. Assay used: immunoSEQ multiplex PCR; TCRdb lists only in-frame clones, some missing. The sample lists fewer than 200,000 clones, about 83% occurring once. Sequencing was done on a sample of peripheral blood. The origin of the receptors is a man aged 35 to 55 who had recovered from COVID-19.

V and J are TRBV7-9 and TRBJ1-1, with D possibly TRBD1 on 6 matching bases. Germline CDR1 SEHNR, CDR2 FQNEAQ (reference sequence). This CDR3 region has 14 residues. The V and J ends lost 5 bases and 6 bases respectively, with 16 bases between them. The CDR3 region is CASSRGGDHPEAFF. Written as DNA, the CDR3 is TGTGCCAGCAGCCGAGGGGGGGACCACCCTGAAGCTTTCTTT.

This sequence joins TRBV4-1 and TRBJ2-6; 7 nucleotides match TRBD1. The J segment lost 0 bases and the V segment lost 1 base, leaving 9 bases of the junction unmatched. This CDR3 comprises 19 residues. Per the germline V gene, CDR1 is MGHRA and CDR2 is YSYEKL. The CDR3 sequence: CASSQVVTGIASGANVLTF. For the CDR3, the DNA is TGCGCCAGCAGCCAAGTCGTGACAGGGATAGCCTCTGGGGCCAACGTCCTGACTTTC.

The genes are TRBV9 and TRBJ2-7; 8 nucleotides match TRBD1. The V segment lost 3 bases and the J segment 6 bases; nucleotides outside the gene matches: 8. Germline CDR1 is SGDLS and CDR2 is YYNGEE. This CDR3 comprises 14 residues. The chain's CDR3 is CASSARQGSSEQYF. The DNA of the CDR3 is TGTGCCAGCAGCGCGAGACAGGGGTCGAGCGAGCAGTACTTC.

The chain recombines TRBV27 with TRBJ2-7; 7 bases align to TRBD2. V shed 8 bases and J 2 bases; nucleotides not matched to a gene: 9. Germline V gene sequence: CDR1 MNHEY, CDR2 SMNVEV (reference sequence). The CDR3 is made up of 14 amino acids. In DNA, the CDR3 is TGTGCCAGCGGCTTAGCGGGTGCTACCTACGAGCAGTACTTC. It codes for CASGLAGATYEQYF.

This clone showed up just once. V is TRBV19 and J is TRBJ2-7; 7 positions agree with TRBD2. In germline, CDR1 is LNHDA, CDR2 SQIVND (reference sequence). The CDR3 is made up of 16 amino acids. Trimming took 7 bases from V and 0 from J; bases not matched to a gene: 12. The CDR3 nucleotides read TGTGCCAGTACCCTGGGCGGCGGGGGAGACTCCTACGAGCAGTACTTC. This translates into CASTLGGGGDSYEQYF.

CDR3 sequence reads: CASSWGRTALSGANVLTF. DNA of the CDR3: TGTGCCAGCAGTTGGGGGAGGACGGCACTCTCTGGGGCCAACGTCCTGACTTTC. The chain carries TRBV27 and TRBJ2-6, with a possible D match to TRBD2 (6 bases). Germline CDR1 and CDR2: MNHEY and SMNVEV (reference sequence). V dropped 4 bases and J dropped 0 bases, with 16 bases sitting between them. The CDR3 runs to 18 residues.

This chain connects TRBV11-2 to TRBJ2-7; 9 nucleotides line up with TRBD2. Trimming took 5 bases from V and 2 from J; bases not matched to a gene: 10. The CDR3 totals 16 residues. The germline V gene encodes CDR1 SGHAT and CDR2 FQNNGV. The CDR3 sequence is CASSILESGGPYEQYF. In nucleotides, the CDR3 is TGTGCCAGCAGCATCCTTGAGAGCGGGGGGCCCTACGAGCAGTACTTC.

CDR3 sequence (DNA): TGTGCCAGCAGCTTTCCGGGAGACGAGCAGTACTTC. This sequence encodes CASSFPGDEQYF. The V and J genes are TRBV5-6 and TRBJ2-7, with D perhaps TRBD2 (6 bases). Deletions cut 2 bases from V and 5 bases from J, with 8 bases between. Germline V lookup: CDR1 SGHDT, CDR2 YYEEEE. The length of the CDR3 is 12 residues.

This clone has at least ten counts. The V call is TRBV2, the J call TRBJ1-4; D remains unclear. Per germline, CDR1 SNHLY and CDR2 FYNNEI. The CDR3 is made up of 13 amino acids. The V and J ends lost 4 bases and 8 bases respectively, with 11 bases between them. CDR3 amino acids: CASSAGSREKLFF. The CDR3 nucleotides are TGTGCCAGCAGTGCGGGTTCTAGGGAAAAACTGTTTTTT.

V gene TRBV6-1 combines with J gene TRBJ1-5; 7 bases match TRBD1. V lost 3 bases to trimming and J lost 3 bases; unmatched junction nucleotides: 2. Germline V CDR1 and CDR2: MNHNS, SASEGT. The CDR3 is made up of 14 amino acids. CDR3 DNA sequence: TGTGCCAGCAGTGAGACAGGGAACAATCAGCCCCAGCATTTT. Its translation is CASSETGNNQPQHF.

The chain combines TRBV7-2 with TRBJ1-6; no reliable D call. The CDR3 runs to 15 residues. Trimming cost V 2 bases and J 9 bases, with 14 bases left between them. Germline V gene sequence: CDR1 SGHTA, CDR2 FQGNSA. The CDR3 sequence: CASSLSYSPPSPLHF. In nucleotides, the CDR3 is TGTGCCAGCAGCTTATCGTACTCACCCCCTTCACCCCTCCACTTT.

The chain employs TRBV6-1 and TRBJ1-6; D is ambiguous. The CDR3 has 15 residues. With 1 base removed from V and 7 bases from J, the gap between germline ends came to 11 bases. The germline V gene encodes CDR1 MNHNS and CDR2 SASEGT. CDR3 region: CASSEVVVENSPLHF. The CDR3 nucleotides are TGTGCCAGCAGTGAAGTGGTAGTGGAGAATTCACCCCTCCACTTT.

V gene TRBV3-1 (or the pseudogene TRBV3-2) combines with J gene TRBJ2-4, with 7 nucleotides matching TRBD1. In germline, CDR1 is LGHDT, CDR2 YNNKEL (reference sequence). The CDR3 covers 16 residues. After removal of 5 bases from V and 0 bases from J, the junction contained 7 bases not matched to a gene. CDR3 DNA: TGTGCCAGCAGCAGACAGGGCCCAATAGCCAAAAACATTCAGTACTTC. Translating it yields CASSRQGPIAKNIQYF.

This sequence joins TRBV5-6 and TRBJ2-1, with D maybe TRBD1 (5 bases). V lost 1 base and J lost 11, with 10 bases in between. There are 12 residues in the CDR3. Germline CDR1 is SGHDT and CDR2 is YYEEEE. The CDR3 DNA reads TGTGCCAGCAGCTTGACGAGGACAAAGCAGTTCTTC. It is translated as CASSLTRTKQFF.

This clone was picked up a small number of times. The chain combines TRBV7-9 with TRBJ2-1; 7 bases match TRBD1. The CDR3 covers 13 residues. Trimming cost V 5 bases and J 8 bases; bases outside gene matches: 6. Germline V gene sequence: CDR1 SEHNR, CDR2 FQNEAQ (reference sequence). The CDR3 DNA is TGTGCCAGCAGCCGATACACAGGGGATGAGCAGTTCTTC. Amino acid sequence: CASSRYTGDEQFF.

The rearrangement links TRBV5-4 to TRBJ2-7; TRBD2 matches at 8 bases. Germline values: CDR1 SGHNT, CDR2 YYREEE (reference sequence). J was trimmed by 0 bases and V by 4 bases; bases with no gene match: 9. The length of the CDR3 is 16 residues. CDR3 amino acids: CASSRSTSGSSYEQYF. CDR3 in DNA: TGTGCCAGCAGCAGATCCACGAGCGGGAGCTCCTACGAGCAGTACTTC.

This clone was seen once. The V and J genes are TRBV5-1 and TRBJ2-2; D unclear. Trimming removed 7 bases from V and 5 bases from J, with 9 bases in between. Germline V gene lookup returns CDR1 SGHRS and CDR2 YFSETQ. The length of the CDR3 is 12 residues. The CDR3 nucleotides are TGCGCCAGCCCTACAGATACCGGGGAGCTGTTTTTT. Residues: CASPTDTGELFF.

The rearrangement joins TRBV10-3 to TRBJ1-1; 9 nucleotides align to TRBD1. Trimming took 0 bases from V and 4 from J; bases not matched to a gene: 3. The CDR3 runs to 15 residues. Germline V lookup: CDR1 ENHRY, CDR2 SYGVKD. The CDR3 sequence is CAISESHRGPTEAFF. CDR3 sequence (DNA): TGTGCCATCAGTGAGTCCCACAGGGGGCCCACTGAAGCTTTCTTT.

The V call is TRBV18, the J call TRBJ1-2; D gene uncertain. Trimming cost V 2 bases and J 1 base, with 5 bases left between them. Germline V gene sequence: CDR1 KGHSH, CDR2 LQKENI. The CDR3 spans 13 residues. CDR3 sequence: CASSPSFNYGYTF. In DNA form, the CDR3 reads TGTGCCAGCTCACCATCGTTTAACTATGGCTACACCTTC. The full variable domain, rest sourced from reference TRBV18 and TRBJ1-2, is NAGVMQNPRHLVRRRGQEARLRCSPMKGHSHVYWYRQLPEEGLKFMVYLQKENIIDESGMPKERFSAEFPKEGPSILRIQQVVRGDSAAYFCASSPSFNYGYTFGSGTRLTVV.

The gene calls are TRBV3-1 (or the pseudogene TRBV3-2) and TRBJ1-1; 11 positions agree with TRBD1. The CDR3 sequence is 16 residues long. V was pared by 5 bases and J by 5 bases, with 10 bases of the junction left unmatched. The V gene's germline CDR1 is LGHDT and CDR2 YNNKEL (reference sequence). CDR3 sequence (DNA): TGTGCCAGCAGCGCCCGGGACAGGGGGTCTCAAACTGAAGCTTTCTTT. Translation: CASSARDRGSQTEAFF.

V gene TRBV3-1 (or the pseudogene TRBV3-2) combines with J gene TRBJ2-3; D unresolved. Germline V CDR1 and CDR2: LGHDT, YNNKEL (reference sequence). V was shortened by 3 bases and J by 5 bases, with 9 bases between the two germline ends. The CDR3 covers 13 residues. The CDR3 region is CASSHFRIDTQYF. Written as DNA, the CDR3 is TGTGCCAGCAGCCACTTTAGAATAGATACGCAGTATTTT.

V and J are TRBV7-9 and TRBJ2-3; TRBD2 might be the D (6 bases). The CDR3 is made up of 18 amino acids. From germline, CDR1 is SEHNR and CDR2 FQNEAQ (reference sequence). V was pared by 5 bases and J by 2 bases, with 23 bases between. CDR3: CASSVPAGRAEYTDTQYF. The CDR3 coding sequence is TGTGCCAGCAGCGTTCCGGCGGGGCGGGCTGAGTACACAGATACGCAGTATTTT.

V and J are TRBV7-3 and TRBJ2-6, with 10 nucleotides matching TRBD1. This CDR3 has 16 amino acids. Germline-derived CDR1 and CDR2 are SGHTA and FQGTGA. With 4 bases clipped from V and 0 bases from J, the junction kept 0 bases outside the gene matches. The CDR3 is CASSWTGGSGANVLTF. CDR3 nucleotides: TGTGCCAGCAGCTGGACAGGGGGCTCTGGGGCCAACGTCCTGACTTTC.

The table lists this clone with a few counts. The CDR3 sequence is CASSRRLAGNYEQYF. The CDR3 nucleotides are TGTGCCAGCAGCCGCCGACTAGCGGGAAACTACGAGCAGTACTTC. The V and J genes are TRBV27 and TRBJ2-7; 11 positions agree with TRBD2. This CDR3 spans 15 amino acids. CDR1 MNHEY and CDR2 SMNVEV come from the germline V gene (reference sequence). The V gene end was trimmed by 6 bases and the J gene end by 3 bases; junction bases not matched to a gene: 7.

The J gene is TRBJ2-5, the V gene TRBV7-2; TRBD1 might be the D (5 bases). V was clipped by 4 bases and J by 1 base, with 10 bases between them. Germline V gene sequence: CDR1 SGHTA, CDR2 FQGNSA. The CDR3 runs to 14 residues. In DNA, the CDR3 is TGTGCCAGCAGCTCCTCCAGGGTCCAAGAGACCCAGTACTTC. This translates into CASSSSRVQETQYF.

This chain connects TRBV28 to TRBJ2-5, with TRBD1 matching over 9 bases. The CDR3 extends over 15 amino acids. V shed 4 bases and J 4 bases; nucleotides not matched to a gene: 7. Germline V gene lookup returns CDR1 MDHEN and CDR2 SYDVKM. The CDR3 region has the DNA TGTGCCAGCAGTTCGTCGACAGGGGGGGTAGAGACCCAGTACTTC. Residues: CASSSSTGGVETQYF.